Shown below are 30 T cell receptor beta chains from a single sample sequenced in a study of cytomegalovirus exposure and HLA in healthy donors. The study ran its PCR with 60 Vbeta and 13 Jbeta primers. The protocol was immunoSEQ multiplex PCR, while the TCRdb copy is restricted to in-frame clones and leaves out a portion. The listing contains around 140,000 clones. Sequenced sample: PBMCs. The receptors stem from a woman aged 40 to 55 in good health and CMV-seronegative.

The chain uses TRBV12-5 and TRBJ2-1; weak D call: TRBD1 (5 bases). Between the trimmed V and J ends, which lost 4 bases and 5 bases, there was a span of 9 bases. Looked up from germline, CDR1 is LGHNT and CDR2 is FRNRAP. The CDR3 is 13 residues long. DNA for the CDR3: TGTGCTAGTGGTTATGACAGCGACAATGAGCAGTTCTTC. Translation gives CASGYDSDNEQFF.

V and J are TRBV19 and TRBJ1-4; D remains ambiguous. Germline V gene sequence: CDR1 LNHDA, CDR2 SQIVND (reference sequence). V lost 10 bases, J lost 6 bases, and 18 bases lay in between. CDR3 length: 14 residues. CDR3 coding DNA: TGTGCCACGTCTTTTAGGGCACTAGATGAAAAACTGTTTTTT. It is translated as CATSFRALDEKLFF.

This sequence joins TRBV6-1 and TRBJ2-3; 11 bases line up with TRBD2. With V trimmed by 5 bases and J by 6 bases, 7 bases remained unmatched. The CDR3 loop spans 15 amino acids. Germline V CDR1 and CDR2: MNHNS, SASEGT. CDR3 region: CASSTSSGGRDTQYF. CDR3 sequence (DNA): TGTGCCAGCAGTACATCTAGCGGGGGGCGGGATACGCAGTATTTT.

The chain joins TRBV5-8 to TRBJ2-3, with TRBD1 identical over 10 bases. Germline V gives CDR1 SGHTS, CDR2 YDEGEE. Trimming removed 2 bases from V and 5 bases from J; junction bases left unmatched: 2. The CDR3 is 14 residues long. CDR3 sequence (DNA): TGTGCCAGCAGCTTCAGGACAGGGGGAGATACGCAGTATTTT. This sequence encodes CASSFRTGGDTQYF.

V is TRBV4-2 and J is TRBJ1-1; unclear D gene. V was trimmed by 0 bases and J by 4 bases, leaving 15 bases between them. The CDR3 consists of 16 residues. CDR1 is LGHNA and CDR2 is YNFKEQ in the germline V gene. CDR3 amino acids: CASSQDAGKKITEAFF. The DNA for the CDR3 is TGTGCCAGCAGCCAAGATGCAGGTAAAAAAATCACTGAAGCTTTCTTT.

The chain uses TRBV11-2 and TRBJ1-1; the D is unclear. CDR3 length: 15 amino acids. Trimming shortened V by 2 bases and J by 0 bases, and 10 bases separated the two germline ends. The germline V gene encodes CDR1 SGHAT and CDR2 FQNNGV. The CDR3 region is CASSLLLSMNTEAFF. CDR3 DNA: TGTGCCAGCAGCTTATTACTGTCCATGAACACTGAAGCTTTCTTT.

This chain links TRBV6-6 with TRBJ2-3; TRBD1 agrees at 10 bases. Germline CDR1 is MNHNY and CDR2 is SVGAGI (reference sequence). The CDR3 runs 15 residues. V was pared by 5 bases and J by 5 bases, with 7 bases of the junction left unmatched. Here the CDR3 reads CASSPGTGVVDTQYF. The CDR3 DNA sequence: TGTGCCAGCAGTCCCGGGACAGGGGTTGTAGATACGCAGTATTTT.

The chain couples TRBV6-1 to TRBJ2-7; D call uncertain. The CDR3 consists of 12 residues. Germline V gives CDR1 MNHNS, CDR2 SASEGT. Trimming left V 10 bases short and J 3 bases short, with 13 bases between. As DNA, the CDR3 is TGTGCCACCACAGACACTTTCTACGAGCAGTACTTC. Translating gives CATTDTFYEQYF.

The J gene is TRBJ2-2, the V gene TRBV14; 8 positions agree with TRBD1. The CDR3 contains 13 residues. Germline CDR1 and CDR2: SGHDN and FVKESK. Trimming removed 4 bases from V and 7 bases from J; junction bases left unmatched: 2. CDR3 in DNA: TGTGCCAGCAGCCGACAGGGGATCGGGGAGCTGTTTTTT. It is translated as CASSRQGIGELFF.

This chain connects TRBV27 to TRBJ2-4; D ambiguous. Germline loops: CDR1 MNHEY, CDR2 SMNVEV (reference sequence). The germline V and J ends were trimmed by 0 bases and 5 bases, with 8 bases remaining between them. The CDR3 runs 14 residues. The DNA of the CDR3 is TGTGCCAGCAGTTTATCCCCCCTCCAAAACATTCAGTACTTC. Amino acid sequence: CASSLSPLQNIQYF.

The CDR3 DNA follows: TGTGCCAGCAGTCCGGACAGGTTTAACTATGGCTACACCTTC. This translates into CASSPDRFNYGYTF. This chain links TRBV7-2 with TRBJ1-2; 7 bases agree with TRBD1. Germline values: CDR1 SGHTA, CDR2 FQGNSA. The CDR3 runs to 14 residues. J lost 1 base, V lost 6 bases, and 5 bases had no gene match.

The rearrangement links TRBV5-1 to TRBJ2-1; 8 nucleotides agree with TRBD2. The germline V gene encodes CDR1 SGHRS and CDR2 YFSETQ. The V gene end was trimmed by 0 bases and the J gene end by 8 bases; junction bases not matched to a gene: 7. The length of the CDR3 is 15 residues. The CDR3 loop is CASSLADGGAYEQFF. In DNA, the CDR3 is TGCGCCAGCAGCTTGGCGGACGGGGGGGCATATGAGCAGTTCTTC.

This chain links TRBV5-1 with TRBJ2-7, with 10 bases aligning to TRBD2. V lost 3 bases, J lost 5 bases, and 11 bases stayed unmatched. The CDR3 runs to 16 residues. CDR1 is SGHRS and CDR2 is YFSETQ in the germline V gene. CDR3 in DNA: TGCGCCAGCAGCTCGCAATTCTCAGCGGGGGGGAACGAGCAGTACTTC. It is translated as CASSSQFSAGGNEQYF. Together with reference TRBV5-1 and TRBJ2-7, the CDR3 gives the full variable domain: KAGVTQTPRYLIKTRGQQVTLSCSPISGHRSVSWYQQTPGQGLQFLFEYFSETQRNKGNFPGRFSGRQFSNSRSEMNVSTLELGDSALYLCASSSQFSAGGNEQYFGPGTRLTVT.

The chain links TRBV7-2 to TRBJ2-5, with 7 bases that match TRBD2. This CDR3 has 16 residues. CDR1 is SGHTA and CDR2 is FQGNSA in the germline V gene. V gave up 0 bases and J gave up 2 bases; unmatched junction bases: 6. The CDR3 protein is CASSLAAGGGQETQYF. CDR3 nucleotides: TGTGCCAGCAGCTTAGCGGCCGGCGGGGGACAAGAGACCCAGTACTTC.

The chain links TRBV4-3 to TRBJ2-7; a possible D gene is TRBD1 (7 bases). Trimming shortened V by 3 bases and J by 7 bases, and 22 bases separated the two germline ends. The germline V gene has CDR1 LGHNA and CDR2 YSLEER. The CDR3 runs 16 residues. The CDR3 is CASSHTTGGGQEEQYF. The CDR3 DNA reads as TGCGCCAGCAGCCACACCACCGGAGGGGGCCAAGAAGAGCAGTACTTC.

The rearrangement joins TRBV4-3 to TRBJ2-5, with a possible D match to TRBD2 (5 bases). CDR3 size: 15 residues. Germline lookup yields CDR1 LGHNA and CDR2 YSLEER. V lost 0 bases and J 4 bases, leaving 12 bases between the germline ends. CDR3 nucleotides: TGCGCCAGCAGCCAAGACCAGGCAGGAGGAGAGACCCAGTACTTC. Translated: CASSQDQAGGETQYF.

The rearrangement links TRBV19 to TRBJ2-3, with 9 bases that match TRBD2. This CDR3 comprises 17 residues. Germline V gene data show CDR1 as LNHDA and CDR2 as SQIVND (reference sequence). Trimming removed 9 bases from V and 0 bases from J; junction bases left unmatched: 13. The CDR3 DNA sequence: TGTGCCAGCAAACTAGCGGGTGATCCTCGGAGCACAGATACGCAGTATTTT. Its translation: CASKLAGDPRSTDTQYF. Together with reference TRBV19 and TRBJ2-3, the CDR3 gives the full variable domain: DGGITQSPKYLFRKEGQNVTLSCEQNLNHDAMYWYRQDPGQGLRLIYYSQIVNDFQKGDIAEGYSVSREKKESFPLTVTSAQKNPTAFYLCASKLAGDPRSTDTQYFGPGTRLTVL.

CDR3 coding DNA: TGTGCCAGCAGTCCCAGCCGGCCCGGGTTCGTTGAAGCTTTCTTT. This translates into CASSPSRPGFVEAFF. The chain combines TRBV27 with TRBJ1-1; D unclear. V was shortened by 5 bases and J by 7 bases, with 20 bases between the two germline ends. This CDR3 is built from 15 residues. Germline CDR1 is MNHEY and CDR2 is SMNVEV (reference sequence).

The chain couples TRBV7-3 to TRBJ1-2; D might be TRBD1 (5 bases). V was clipped by 2 bases and J by 7 bases, with 11 bases between them. Germline-derived CDR1 and CDR2 are SGHTA and FQGTGA. The CDR3 has 13 amino acids. The CDR3 nucleotides are TGTGCCAGCAGCTTATTCGCGGGGGGTGGCTACACCTTC. Amino acids: CASSLFAGGGYTF.

The J gene is TRBJ2-3, the V gene TRBV9; 11 bases are shared with TRBD2. Germline assignment: CDR1 SGDLS and CDR2 YYNGEE. Germline trimming cut 3 bases from V and 4 bases from J; bases unmatched to any gene: 4. This CDR3 contains 15 residues. The CDR3 region has the DNA TGTGCCAGCAGCGATTTTAGCGGGGGGGCAGATACGCAGTATTTT. The encoded protein is CASSDFSGGADTQYF.

The chain joins TRBV7-2 to TRBJ2-7; possibly TRBD2 for D (6 bases). The ends were cut back, 3 bases at V and 6 bases at J, with 12 bases in the middle. CDR1 is SGHTA and CDR2 is FQGNSA in the germline V gene. The CDR3 has 13 amino acids. CDR3 residues: CASSFGGLGEQYV. DNA for the CDR3: TGTGCCAGCAGCTTTGGAGGGTTAGGCGAGCAGTACGTC.

This rearrangement joins TRBV28 to TRBJ2-7; the D is unclear. Germline V CDR1 and CDR2: MDHEN, SYDVKM. The germline V and J ends were trimmed by 2 bases and 9 bases, with 23 bases remaining between them. The CDR3 loop spans 16 amino acids. The CDR3, as DNA: TGTGCCAGCAGTTTAGGTCGTAATATAGGCGGTGATTTGCAGTACGTC. As protein: CASSLGRNIGGDLQYV.

The chain combines TRBV6-5 with TRBJ1-5; TRBD1 aligns across 7 bases. V shed 5 bases and J 0 bases; nucleotides not matched to a gene: 4. From germline, CDR1 is MNHEY and CDR2 SVGAGI. The length of the CDR3 is 15 residues. The CDR3 loop reads CASSGNRGSNQPQHF. CDR3 DNA: TGTGCCAGCAGTGGAAACAGGGGTAGCAATCAGCCCCAGCATTTT.

The chain's CDR3 is CASSEAQGLGNSPLHF. The CDR3 DNA is TGTGCCAGCAGTGAAGCGCAGGGGCTAGGGAATTCACCCCTCCACTTT. The chain is built from TRBV6-1 and TRBJ1-6, with D possibly TRBD1 on 6 matching bases. The CDR3 extends over 16 amino acids. The V and J ends lost 0 bases and 7 bases respectively, with 13 bases between them. CDR1 is MNHNS and CDR2 is SASEGT in the germline V gene.

J is TRBJ2-5 and V is TRBV7-2; D is ambiguous. The CDR3 consists of 14 residues. With 4 bases removed from V and 1 base from J, the gap between germline ends came to 10 bases. Looked up from germline, CDR1 is SGHTA and CDR2 is FQGNSA. The CDR3 here is CASSSQLSQETQYF. CDR3 nucleotide sequence: TGTGCCAGCAGCTCACAGCTATCCCAAGAGACCCAGTACTTC.

The chain combines TRBV7-2 with TRBJ1-1, with D perhaps TRBD1 (6 bases). V lost 6 bases and J lost 2, with 10 bases in between. Germline CDR1 is SGHTA and CDR2 is FQGNSA. The CDR3 sequence is 13 residues long. DNA for the CDR3: TGTGCCAGCAGACGGGACATTAACACTGAAGCTTTCTTT. Its translation is CASRRDINTEAFF.

The chain links TRBV29-1 to TRBJ2-1, with 9 bases aligning to TRBD1. The germline CDR1 and CDR2 sequences are SQVTM and ANQGSEA. V was clipped by 5 bases and J by 7 bases; unmatched bases: 15. CDR3 length: 16 amino acids. The CDR3 loop reads CSVRNPGTGKRNEQFF. The CDR3 DNA is TGCAGCGTTCGCAATCCCGGGACAGGGAAAAGGAATGAGCAGTTCTTC.

This chain joins TRBV18 and TRBJ2-7; 7 positions match TRBD1. With 5 bases clipped from V and 2 bases from J, the junction kept 9 bases outside the gene matches. Germline V gene lookup returns CDR1 KGHSH and CDR2 LQKENI. CDR3 length equals 15 residues. The CDR3: CASSELRDSPYEQYF. The DNA of the CDR3 is TGTGCCAGCTCAGAACTCCGGGACAGCCCCTACGAGCAGTACTTC. Supplemented by reference TRBV18 and TRBJ2-7, the full variable domain reads NAGVMQNPRHLVRRRGQEARLRCSPMKGHSHVYWYRQLPEEGLKFMVYLQKENIIDESGMPKERFSAEFPKEGPSILRIQQVVRGDSAAYFCASSELRDSPYEQYFGPGTRLTVT.

The V and J genes are TRBV6-5 and TRBJ1-5; 10 bases map to TRBD1. Germline values: CDR1 MNHEY, CDR2 SVGAGI. V was pared by 6 bases and J by 2 bases, with 4 bases of the junction left unmatched. The length of the CDR3 is 15 residues. CDR3 DNA: TGTGCCAGCAGCGGGGGGACAGGGGGCAATCAGCCCCAGCATTTT. It yields the protein CASSGGTGGNQPQHF.

V is TRBV19 and J is TRBJ1-2; 10 positions agree with TRBD1. The CDR3 runs 13 residues. Germline values: CDR1 LNHDA, CDR2 SQIVND (reference sequence). J was trimmed by 7 bases and V by 7 bases; bases with no gene match: 6. As DNA, the CDR3 is TGTGCCAGTACTCGACAGGGGGCGGGTGGCTACACCTTC. This gives the protein CASTRQGAGGYTF.